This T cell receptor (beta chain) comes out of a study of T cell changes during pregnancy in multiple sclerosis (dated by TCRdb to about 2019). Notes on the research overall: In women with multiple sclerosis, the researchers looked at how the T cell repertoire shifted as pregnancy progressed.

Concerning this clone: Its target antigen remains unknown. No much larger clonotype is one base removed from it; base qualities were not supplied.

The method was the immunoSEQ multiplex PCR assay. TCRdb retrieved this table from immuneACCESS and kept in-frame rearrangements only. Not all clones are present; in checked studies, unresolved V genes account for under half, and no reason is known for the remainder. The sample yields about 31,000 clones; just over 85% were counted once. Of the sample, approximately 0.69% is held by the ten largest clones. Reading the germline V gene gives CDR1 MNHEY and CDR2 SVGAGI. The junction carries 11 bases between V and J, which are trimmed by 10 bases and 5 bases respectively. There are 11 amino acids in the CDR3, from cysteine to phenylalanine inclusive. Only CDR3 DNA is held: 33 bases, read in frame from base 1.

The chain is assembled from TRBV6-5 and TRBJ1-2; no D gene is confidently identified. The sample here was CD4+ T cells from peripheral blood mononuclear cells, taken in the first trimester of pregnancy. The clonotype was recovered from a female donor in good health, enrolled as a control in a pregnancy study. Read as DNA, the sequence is TGTGCCACCAGAAGAGGGTATGGCTACACCTTC. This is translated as CATRRGYGYTF.